This T cell receptor beta chain stems from a study of T cells in Graves' hyperthyroidism and ophthalmopathy. The diagnostic basis comprised clinical symptoms, serum thyroxine and TRAb, thyroid ultrasound and orbital computed tomography. PBMCs were collected from an approximately 9.3 ml volume of fresh peripheral blood. The investigators amplified TCR beta CDR3 regions from RNA transcripts. The HTBI primer set drove a first-round RT-PCR of the TCR CDR3. Each CDR3 protein is one row after TCRdb ran MiXCR on the multiplex PCR reads. The sample shows 750,000 to 950,000 distinct CDR3 sequences, about 38% of them seen only once. CDR1 and CDR2 from the germline V gene are LNHNV and YYDKDF (reference sequence). The CDR3 has 14 residues. V lost 3 bases to trimming and J lost 4 bases, with 12 bases between them.

The chain is built from TRBV15 and TRBJ1-2; D gene ambiguous. This clonotype was obtained from a man aged 18 to 29 with Graves' hyperthyroidism. The specimen was blood. The CDR3 nucleotides are TGTGCCACCAGCAGTGAGTCGAGGATCTATGGCTACACCTTC. It yields the protein CATSSESRIYGYTF.